This TCR beta chain was recovered during a study of CD8 T cells in ankylosing spondylitis. This clonotype was seen only a few times. As the method for making TCR beta libraries, quantitative 5'-RACE with molecular barcodes was used. TCRdb re-analysed the 5' RACE reads in MiXCR, keeping a single row per CDR3 protein. This table holds 380,000 or so distinct CDR3 sequences, roughly 20% found once. Sequenced: blood, either unsorted or a sorted T cell fraction (not recorded which). The origin of this receptor is a male donor with ankylosing spondylitis or in good health (not recorded which).

CDR3 coding DNA: TGTGCCAGCAGCTTAAGGGAAGCTAGCACAGATACGCAGTATTTT. Amino acid sequence: CASSLREASTDTQYF. The chain links TRBV7-9 to TRBJ2-3, with unresolved D. Germline-derived CDR1 and CDR2 are SEHNR and FQNEAQ (reference sequence). Trimming took off 2 bases at V and 0 bases at J, with 9 bases between the two ends. CDR3 length equals 15 residues.